The sequence of this TCR beta chain was determined in a study of OX40 agonist ivuxolimab in advanced cancers. About the research overall: As their treatment, patients were administered ivuxolimab, an agonistic anti-OX40 (CD134) antibody. Patients were treated with intravenous ivuxolimab, dosed at 0.01 to 10 mg/kg and infused every 2 weeks. Broader study findings: CD4+ and CD8+ blood T cells expanded clonally by week 6 at 0.1 to 3.0 mg/kg. Antigen specificity was not determined for the expanded peripheral T cells.

This CDR3 has 13 residues. Germline assignment: CDR1 MNHNS and CDR2 SASEGT. With 7 bases removed from V and 0 bases from J, the gap between germline ends came to 9 bases. Comment on this clone: Its target is not known.

TCRdb keeps only in-frame clones here, not all; method: immunoSEQ multiplex PCR. The sample has some 97,000 clones, 85% to 95% seen once. The chain joins TRBV6-1 to TRBJ1-1; the D gene is possibly TRBD1 (6 bases). The clonotype comes from an adult with an advanced solid tumor such as melanoma, head and neck, liver or kidney cancer. The specimen was CD4+ or CD8+ T cells sorted from blood, collected in a trial of the OX40 agonist ivuxolimab. CDR3 sequence (DNA): TGTGCCAGCACGGGACAACTGAACACTGAAGCTTTCTTT. Encoded protein: CASTGQLNTEAFF.